This paragraph covers one T cell receptor beta chain sequence. The CDR3 is made up of 15 amino acids. Germline lookup yields CDR1 KGHSH and CDR2 LQKENI. Between the trimmed V and J ends, which lost 4 bases and 0 bases, there was a span of 9 bases. Methods used by the authors: Amplification of reference gene primers provided the estimated nucleated cell counts. Sequenced by immunoSEQ multiplex PCR; TCRdb stores in-frame clones only, minus some. The V and J calls and the clone size are those of that table, but D and trimming were determined from the DNA. The top ten clones hold approximately 4% of a sample with approximately 170,000 clones, 86% of them seen once. This record belongs to a study of blood T cell repertoires in COVID-19. Study background: The United States, Italy and Spain provided the acute and convalescent COVID-19 samples. Nucleic acid was either cDNA or gDNA, and it came from T cells, B-cell-depleted T cells, or PBMCs.

The chain recombines TRBV18 with TRBJ1-4; D unclear. The specimen sequenced was peripheral blood. This clonotype was sampled from a woman in her seventies with acute or convalescent COVID-19. The CDR3 region has the DNA TGTGCCAGCTCACGGTCGACTTCAACTAATGAAAAACTGTTTTTT. It specifies CASSRSTSTNEKLFF.